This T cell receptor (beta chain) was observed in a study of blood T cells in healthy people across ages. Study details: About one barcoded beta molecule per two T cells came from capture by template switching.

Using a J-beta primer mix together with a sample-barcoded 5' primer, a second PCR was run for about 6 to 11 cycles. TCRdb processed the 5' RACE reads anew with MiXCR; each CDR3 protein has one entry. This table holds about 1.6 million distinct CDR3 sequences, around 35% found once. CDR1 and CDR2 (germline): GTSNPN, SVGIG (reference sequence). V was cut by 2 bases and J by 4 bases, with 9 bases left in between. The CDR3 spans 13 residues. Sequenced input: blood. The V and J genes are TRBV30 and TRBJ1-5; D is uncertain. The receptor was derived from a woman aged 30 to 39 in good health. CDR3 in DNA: TGTGCCTGGAGTCCTATTGGGAATCAGCCCCAGCATTTT. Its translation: CAWSPIGNQPQHF.